This paragraph covers one T cell receptor (beta chain) sequence. Its target is unknown. These data come from a study of high-grade serous ovarian cancer treatment subgroups. Overall study: On average, roughly 14,000 reads and 7,494 unique TCR beta rearrangements were obtained per sample. Overall study results and limits: Different patients shared almost no repertoire; same-patient tumors shared about 0.1 to 0.8.

Tumor samples were obtained before definitive surgery or chemotherapy. Sequencing was performed with immunoSEQ multiplex PCR; in TCRdb, only in-frame clones are kept and a portion is missing. Of around 20,000 clones in the sample, around 72% were seen once. V lost 5 bases, J lost 5 bases, and 12 bases lay in between. The CDR3 is 13 residues long. CDR1 and CDR2 from the germline V gene are LNHDA and SQIVND (reference sequence). The receptor was derived from a human donor with high-grade serous ovarian cancer. The specimen was tumor tissue. The V gene is TRBV19, the J gene TRBJ1-1; D not certain. The CDR3 sequence: CASSVREVTEAFF. CDR3 sequence (DNA): TGTGCCAGTAGTGTAAGAGAAGTAACTGAAGCTTTCTTT.